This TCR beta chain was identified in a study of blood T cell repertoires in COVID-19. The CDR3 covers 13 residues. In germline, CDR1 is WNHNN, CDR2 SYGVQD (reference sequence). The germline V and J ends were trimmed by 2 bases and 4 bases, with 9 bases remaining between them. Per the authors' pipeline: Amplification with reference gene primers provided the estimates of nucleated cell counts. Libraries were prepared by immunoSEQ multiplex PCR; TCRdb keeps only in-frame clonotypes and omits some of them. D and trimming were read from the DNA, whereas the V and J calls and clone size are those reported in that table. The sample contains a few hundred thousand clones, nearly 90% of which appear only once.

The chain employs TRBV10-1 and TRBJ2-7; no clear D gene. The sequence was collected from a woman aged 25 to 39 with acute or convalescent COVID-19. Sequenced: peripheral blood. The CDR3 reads CASSEPRSYEQYF. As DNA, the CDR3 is TGCGCCAGCAGTGAGCCTAGGTCGTACGAGCAGTACTTC.